A single sample is the source of the 7 T cell receptor beta chains below, sequenced in a study of OX40 agonist ivuxolimab in advanced cancers. Sequenced by immunoSEQ multiplex PCR; TCRdb stores in-frame clones only, minus some. The sample gives 77,000 or so clones, over 80% of which show up once; nearly 0.55% is in the top ten. Material: CD4+ or CD8+ T cells sorted from blood, obtained in a trial of the OX40 agonist ivuxolimab. The receptors stem from an adult with an advanced solid tumor such as melanoma, head and neck, liver or kidney cancer.

This chain connects TRBV5-1 to TRBJ2-7, with 9 nucleotides matching TRBD2. V lost 4 bases and J lost 5; bases outside the gene matches: 10. The CDR3 totals 15 residues. CDR1 is SGHRS and CDR2 is YFSETQ in the germline V gene. The DNA for the CDR3 is TGCGCCAGCAGCCCCCTAGAAGCGGGAGGACACGAGCAGTACTTC. It specifies CASSPLEAGGHEQYF.

The gene calls are TRBV29-1 and TRBJ1-1; the D gene is possibly TRBD1 (5 bases). Germline V gene data show CDR1 as SQVTM and CDR2 as ANQGSEA. The CDR3 has 14 amino acids. Trimming shortened V by 7 bases and J by 2 bases, and 17 bases separated the two germline ends. This CDR3 reads CSARSGGGNTEAFF. The CDR3 DNA follows: TGCAGCGCTCGCTCCGGGGGGGGAAACACTGAAGCTTTCTTT.

The chain carries TRBV11-2 and TRBJ1-6; 9 bases match TRBD1. This CDR3 comprises 17 residues. Trimming took 6 bases from V and 0 from J; bases not matched to a gene: 6. Germline V gene sequence: CDR1 SGHAT, CDR2 FQNNGV. CDR3 sequence (DNA): TGTGCCAGCAGGGACAGGGGAGTTGGCTCCTATAATTCACCCCTCCACTTT. The encoded protein is CASRDRGVGSYNSPLHF.

The genes are TRBV5-1 and TRBJ2-1, with 8 bases matching TRBD2. CDR3 size: 14 residues. The V segment lost 6 bases and the J segment 5 bases; nucleotides outside the gene matches: 7. The V gene's germline CDR1 is SGHRS and CDR2 YFSETQ. The CDR3 bases are TGCGCCAGCAACGGAGCGGGAGTCAACAATGAGCAGTTCTTC. Protein sequence: CASNGAGVNNEQFF.

J is TRBJ2-7 and V is TRBV7-9, with D unresolved. The CDR3 consists of 15 residues. V lost 1 base, J lost 6 bases, and 16 bases lay in between. Germline lookup yields CDR1 SEHNR and CDR2 FQNEAQ (reference sequence). CDR3 in DNA: TGTGCCAGCAGCTTAGATGTCGCAGGCACACGCGAGCAGTACTTC. Its protein is CASSLDVAGTREQYF.

The genes are TRBV27 and TRBJ1-2; D is possibly TRBD1 (5 bases). The CDR3 is 14 amino acids. From germline, CDR1 is MNHEY and CDR2 SMNVEV (reference sequence). With 6 bases removed from V and 0 bases from J, the gap between germline ends came to 11 bases. The CDR3 nucleotides read TGTGCCAGCAGGCTTCAGGGCTCTAACTATGGCTACACCTTC. As protein: CASRLQGSNYGYTF.

This clone was found once. J is TRBJ1-4 and V is TRBV7-6; a weak D match, TRBD1 (5 bases). This CDR3 comprises 15 residues. V was clipped by 3 bases and J by 3 bases, with 11 bases between them. Germline V gives CDR1 SGHVS, CDR2 FNYEAQ. The CDR3: CASSFQAGPNEKLFF. The CDR3 nucleotides read TGTGCCAGCAGCTTTCAGGCAGGGCCTAATGAAAAACTGTTTTTT.